This T cell receptor beta chain was recovered during a study of blood T cell repertoires in COVID-19. As for the study in general: Acute-phase and convalescent COVID-19 samples originated in the United States, Italy and Spain. From T cells, B-cell-depleted T cells, or PBMCs came the material, which was cDNA or gDNA.

Original methodology: Cell counts per sample came from amplifying reference gene primers. TCRdb's copy holds only in-frame clones and misses some; the assay was immunoSEQ multiplex PCR. That table supplies the V and J calls and clone size; D and trimming were determined from the DNA. The sample lists roughly 250,000 clones; more than 75% were seen once. The V gene's germline CDR1 is ENHRY and CDR2 SYGVKD. This CDR3 has 11 residues. The TCR originated in a man aged 40-50 years who had recovered from COVID-19. The rearrangement links TRBV10-3 to TRBJ2-7; a weak D match, TRBD2 (5 bases). The sample comprised peripheral blood. In DNA form, the CDR3 reads TGTGGCGGGCCCCGGGAAGACGAGCAGTACTTC. Amino acid sequence: CGGPREDEQYF.